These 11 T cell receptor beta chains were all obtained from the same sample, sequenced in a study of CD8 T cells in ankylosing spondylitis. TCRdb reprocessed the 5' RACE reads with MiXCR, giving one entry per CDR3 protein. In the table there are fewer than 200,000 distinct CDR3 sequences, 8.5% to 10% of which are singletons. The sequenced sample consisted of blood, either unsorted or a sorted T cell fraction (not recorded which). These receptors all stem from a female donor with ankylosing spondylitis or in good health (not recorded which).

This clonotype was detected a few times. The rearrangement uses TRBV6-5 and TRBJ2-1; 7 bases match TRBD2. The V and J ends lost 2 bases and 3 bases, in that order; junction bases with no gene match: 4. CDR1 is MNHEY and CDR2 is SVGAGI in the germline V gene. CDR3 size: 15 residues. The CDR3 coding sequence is TGTGCCAGCAGTTACGGCGGGAGTAACTACAATGAGCAGTTCTTC. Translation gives CASSYGGSNYNEQFF.

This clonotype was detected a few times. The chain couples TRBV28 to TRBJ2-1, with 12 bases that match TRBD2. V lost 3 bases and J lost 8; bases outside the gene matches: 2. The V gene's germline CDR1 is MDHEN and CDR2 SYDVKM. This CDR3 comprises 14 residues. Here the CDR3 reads CASSFLAGGHEQFF. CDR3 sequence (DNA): TGTGCCAGCAGTTTTCTAGCGGGAGGGCATGAGCAGTTCTTC.

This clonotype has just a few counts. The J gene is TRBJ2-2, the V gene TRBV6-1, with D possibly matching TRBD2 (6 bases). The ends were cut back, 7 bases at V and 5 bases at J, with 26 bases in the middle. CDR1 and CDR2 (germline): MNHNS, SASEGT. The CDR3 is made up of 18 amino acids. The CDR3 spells CASTPLFAGLDPTGELFF. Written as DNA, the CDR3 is TGTGCCAGCACCCCCCTGTTTGCGGGACTGGATCCTACCGGGGAGCTGTTTTTT.

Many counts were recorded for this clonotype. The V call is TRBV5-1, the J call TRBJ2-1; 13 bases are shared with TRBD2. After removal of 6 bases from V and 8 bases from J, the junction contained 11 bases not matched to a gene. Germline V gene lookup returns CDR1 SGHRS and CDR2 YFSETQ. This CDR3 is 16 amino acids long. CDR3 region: CASTRLAGGKRDEQFF. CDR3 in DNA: TGCGCCAGCACCCGACTAGCGGGAGGTAAGCGGGATGAGCAGTTCTTC.

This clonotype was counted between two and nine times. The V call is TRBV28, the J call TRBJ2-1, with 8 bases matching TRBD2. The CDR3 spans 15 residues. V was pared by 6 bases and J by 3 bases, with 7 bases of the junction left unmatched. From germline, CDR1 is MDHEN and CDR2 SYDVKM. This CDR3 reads CASSPRLALYNEQFF. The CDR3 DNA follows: TGTGCCAGCAGCCCCCGACTAGCGCTCTACAATGAGCAGTTCTTC.

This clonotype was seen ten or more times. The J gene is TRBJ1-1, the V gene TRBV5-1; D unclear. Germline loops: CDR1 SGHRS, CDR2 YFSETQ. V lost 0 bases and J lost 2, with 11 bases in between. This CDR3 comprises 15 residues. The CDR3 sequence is CASSLDWTPNTEAFF. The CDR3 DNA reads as TGCGCCAGCAGCTTGGATTGGACCCCCAACACTGAAGCTTTCTTT.

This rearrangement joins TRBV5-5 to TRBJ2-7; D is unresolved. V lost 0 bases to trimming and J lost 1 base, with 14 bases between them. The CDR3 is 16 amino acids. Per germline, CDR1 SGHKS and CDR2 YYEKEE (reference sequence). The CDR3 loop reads CASSLGTGSGSYEQYF. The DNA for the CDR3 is TGTGCCAGCAGCTTGGGGACCGGGTCTGGGTCCTACGAGCAGTACTTC.

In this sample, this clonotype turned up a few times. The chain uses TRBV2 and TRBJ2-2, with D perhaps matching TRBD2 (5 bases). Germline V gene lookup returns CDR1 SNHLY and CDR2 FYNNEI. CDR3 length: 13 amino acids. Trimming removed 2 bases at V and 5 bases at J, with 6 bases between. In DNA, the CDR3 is TGTGCCAGCAGTGAAACTAGAACCGGGGAGCTGTTTTTT. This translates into CASSETRTGELFF.

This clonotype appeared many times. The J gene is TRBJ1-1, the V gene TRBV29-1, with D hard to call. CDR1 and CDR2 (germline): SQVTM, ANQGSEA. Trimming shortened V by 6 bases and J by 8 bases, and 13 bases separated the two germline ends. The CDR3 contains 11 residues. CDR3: CSVLEGFEAFF. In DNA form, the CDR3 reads TGCAGCGTCCTTGAAGGTTTCGAAGCTTTCTTT.

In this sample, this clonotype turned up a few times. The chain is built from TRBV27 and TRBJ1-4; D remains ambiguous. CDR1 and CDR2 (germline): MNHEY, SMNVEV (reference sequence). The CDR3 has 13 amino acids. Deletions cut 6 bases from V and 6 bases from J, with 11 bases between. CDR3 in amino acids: CASSLGSYEKLFF. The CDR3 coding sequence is TGTGCCAGCAGCCTAGGGAGTTATGAAAAACTGTTTTTT.

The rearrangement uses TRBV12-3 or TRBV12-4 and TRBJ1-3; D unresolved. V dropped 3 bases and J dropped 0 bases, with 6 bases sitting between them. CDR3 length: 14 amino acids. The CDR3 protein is CASSFAGSGNTIYF. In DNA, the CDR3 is TGTGCCAGCAGTTTCGCGGGCTCTGGAAACACCATATATTTT.